This TCR beta chain was documented in a study of blood T cell repertoires in COVID-19. In germline, CDR1 is LNHDA, CDR2 SQIVND (reference sequence). The CDR3 sequence is 14 residues long. Trimming removed 4 bases from V and 4 bases from J, with 13 bases in between. Cohort allocation depended upon clinical history that participants reported. Libraries were prepared by immunoSEQ multiplex PCR; TCRdb keeps only in-frame clonotypes and omits some of them. This repertoire shows around 500,000 clones, roughly 90% found once; its top ten account for about 2%. The clonotype originates from a middle-aged woman who had recovered from COVID-19. Sequenced input: PBMCs or T cells enriched from blood (not recorded which). This chain joins TRBV19 and TRBJ1-2; D remains ambiguous. This CDR3 is CASSTPRQSYGYTF. In DNA, the CDR3 is TGTGCCAGTAGTACCCCTCGACAAAGCTATGGCTACACCTTC. Looking up the rest from reference TRBV19 and TRBJ1-2 gives the full variable domain: DGGITQSPKYLFRKEGQNVTLSCEQNLNHDAMYWYRQDPGQGLRLIYYSQIVNDFQKGDIAEGYSVSREKKESFPLTVTSAQKNPTAFYLCASSTPRQSYGYTFGSGTRLTVV.